This T cell receptor (beta chain) was sequenced in a study of T cell repertoires in cytomegalovirus infection. About the study: As its CMV epitopes, the study selected recently identified HLA-C-restricted and well-studied HLA-B-restricted targets. Signatures in public TCR beta sequences pointed to both CMV infection and matching HLA type. General study points: HLA-C-restricted CMV-specific TCR beta clonotypes prevailed in the ex vivo response. CMV carriers having the relevant HLA were flagged by cumulative public TCR beta family frequency.

About this clonotype itself: Its target is not known.

In TCRdb, the reads were re-called with MiXCR into one record per CDR3 protein. The table records hundreds of thousands of distinct CDR3 sequences, roughly 36% of them present only once. This CDR3 region has 15 residues. Per the germline V gene, CDR1 is MNHEY and CDR2 is SVGEGT. V dropped 6 bases and J dropped 3; count of bases not matched to a gene: 9. V is TRBV6-2 or TRBV6-3 and J is TRBJ2-7; 9 positions match TRBD1. This clonotype originated in a human donor in good health (CMV status not recorded). Some clones in this sample may be carry-over from other donors' samples. The sequencing here drew on cultured PBMCs, taken from culture after CMV antigen stimulation. CDR3 nucleotides: TGTGCCAGCAGCCCTCCGGGACAGGGACTCTACGAGCAGTACTTC. Amino acid sequence: CASSPPGQGLYEQYF.